Each of the 15 T cell receptor beta chains below was sequenced from the same sample in a study of CD8 T cells in ankylosing spondylitis. Points from the study as a whole: What appeared characteristic of ankylosing spondylitis blood was a TCR beta motif of eight highly homologous variants.

Using its own MiXCR run on the 5' RACE reads, TCRdb lists one record per CDR3 protein. The table includes about 750,000 distinct CDR3 sequences, around 20% detected once. Their specific antigens are unknown. Sequencing input: blood, either unsorted or a sorted T cell fraction (not recorded which). The receptor source for this set is a male donor with ankylosing spondylitis.

V is TRBV24-1 and J is TRBJ2-1; unclear D gene. This CDR3 is built from 12 residues. Germline loops: CDR1 KGHDR, CDR2 SFDVKD. V was trimmed by 3 bases and J by 3 bases, leaving 2 bases between them. The CDR3 coding sequence is TGTGCCACCAGTGATAACTACAATGAGCAGTTCTTC. Amino acid sequence: CATSDNYNEQFF.

This clonotype has a handful of counts. This chain uses TRBV29-1 with TRBJ1-1; D not resolved. Trimming removed 7 bases from V and 0 bases from J, with 21 bases in between. The CDR3 covers 16 residues. Germline CDR1 is SQVTM and CDR2 is ANQGSEA. The CDR3 DNA sequence: TGCAGCGCTCTCCAGTACAGTATGTACATGAACACTGAAGCTTTCTTT. Encoded protein: CSALQYSMYMNTEAFF.

The rearrangement uses TRBV20-1 and TRBJ2-7; 8 nucleotides align to TRBD2. Germline trimming cut 1 base from V and 4 bases from J; bases unmatched to any gene: 12. Germline V gene sequence: CDR1 DFQATT, CDR2 SNEGSKA (reference sequence). The length of the CDR3 is 16 residues. The CDR3 sequence is CSARGLAGSDSYEQYF. The CDR3 coding sequence is TGCAGTGCTAGAGGGCTAGCGGGCTCAGATAGTTACGAGCAGTACTTC.

V is TRBV20-1 and J is TRBJ1-5; D is perhaps TRBD1 (5 bases). This CDR3 is 14 amino acids long. Trimming took 0 bases from V and 6 from J, leaving 12 bases between them. From germline, CDR1 is DFQATT and CDR2 SNEGSKA (reference sequence). DNA of the CDR3: TGCAGTGCTAGAGATGGGAGGGGCTTTCAGCCCCAGCATTTT. It yields the protein CSARDGRGFQPQHF.

The DNA for the CDR3 is TGTGCCAGCAGCCATGGGTCAAGGGGGCTGAACACTGAAGCTTTCTTT. Residues: CASSHGSRGLNTEAFF. This rearrangement joins TRBV3-1 to TRBJ1-1; the match to TRBD1 covers 7 bases. In germline, CDR1 is LGHDT, CDR2 YNNKEL (reference sequence). This CDR3 contains 16 residues. Trimming took 3 bases from V and 0 from J; bases not matched to a gene: 7.

This clonotype was detected only a few times. J is TRBJ2-7 and V is TRBV18; D remains ambiguous. The V gene lost 3 bases and the J gene lost 5 bases, with 11 bases spanning the gap. This CDR3 is 13 amino acids long. The germline gives CDR1 KGHSH, CDR2 LQKENI. This chain's CDR3 is CASSPVHGNEQYF. The DNA for the CDR3 is TGTGCCAGCTCACCTGTTCATGGTAACGAGCAGTACTTC.

The chain employs TRBV3-1 and TRBJ2-5, with D possibly TRBD2 on 6 matching bases. Germline CDR1 and CDR2: LGHDT and YNNKEL (reference sequence). The V and J ends lost 8 bases and 11 bases respectively, with 21 bases between them. CDR3 length equals 13 residues. CDR3: CASSPTRAGPQYF. The DNA of the CDR3 is TGTGCCAGCTCTCCGACTAGGGCAGGGCCTCAGTACTTC.

The genes are TRBV20-1 and TRBJ2-3; D may match TRBD1 or TRBD2 (6 bases each). Germline loops: CDR1 DFQATT, CDR2 SNEGSKA (reference sequence). Trimming took off 7 bases at V and 2 bases at J, with 16 bases between the two ends. The CDR3 extends over 14 amino acids. The CDR3 is CSVLGRGLTDTQYF. In nucleotides, the CDR3 is TGCAGTGTTTTGGGACGGGGGCTCACAGATACGCAGTATTTT.

This clonotype was detected only a few times. The chain uses TRBV12-3 or TRBV12-4 and TRBJ1-1; tentatively, D is TRBD1 (5 bases). V dropped 5 bases and J dropped 3 bases, with 13 bases sitting between them. This CDR3 is 14 amino acids long. CDR3 protein: CASSQTVRDTEAFF. In nucleotides, the CDR3 is TGTGCCAGCAGTCAGACAGTCCGGGACACTGAAGCTTTCTTT.

The table lists this clonotype with many counts. The chain links TRBV6-5 to TRBJ1-1; no firm D call. The V end was cut by 2 bases, the J end by 5 bases, with 6 bases between. Germline CDR1 reads MNHEY; CDR2 reads SVGAGI. There are 12 residues in the CDR3. This CDR3 is CASSYAGTEAFF. Written as DNA, the CDR3 is TGTGCCAGCAGTTACGCGGGAACTGAAGCTTTCTTT.

The table lists this clonotype with many counts. The chain uses TRBV12-3 or TRBV12-4 and TRBJ2-5, with 7 bases lining up with TRBD1. The CDR3 consists of 14 residues. After removal of 5 bases from V and 1 base from J, the junction contained 4 bases not matched to a gene. Written as DNA, the CDR3 is TGTGCCAGCAGTCCGGGACAGACCCAAGAGACCCAGTACTTC. It codes for CASSPGQTQETQYF.

This sequence joins TRBV20-1 and TRBJ2-7; TRBD2 agrees at 7 bases. The CDR3 covers 18 residues. Germline CDR1 reads DFQATT; CDR2 reads SNEGSKA (reference sequence). Germline trimming cut 0 bases from V and 5 bases from J; bases unmatched to any gene: 19. The CDR3 region is CSARDIEELREEADEQYF. For the CDR3, the DNA is TGCAGTGCTAGAGATATTGAAGAGTTACGGGAGGAAGCGGACGAGCAGTACTTC.

The chain uses TRBV20-1 and TRBJ2-7, with 7 bases lining up with TRBD1. This CDR3 comprises 11 residues. V shed 6 bases, J shed 5 bases, and the junction held 4 bases outside the gene matches. Per the germline V gene, CDR1 is DFQATT and CDR2 is SNEGSKA (reference sequence). CDR3 sequence: CSAPDRDEQYF. The DNA for the CDR3 is TGCAGTGCCCCTGACAGGGACGAGCAGTACTTC.

V gene TRBV5-5 combines with J gene TRBJ1-5; D is possibly TRBD1 (6 bases). The ends were cut back, 2 bases at V and 0 bases at J, with 12 bases in the middle. This CDR3 spans 16 amino acids. Per germline, CDR1 SGHKS and CDR2 YYEKEE (reference sequence). The CDR3 DNA reads as TGTGCCAGCAGCTTACACCAGGGGCCTAGCAATCAGCCCCAGCATTTT. It yields the protein CASSLHQGPSNQPQHF. Full variable domain (outside the CDR3, taken from reference TRBV5-5 and TRBJ1-5): DAGVTQSPTHLIKTRGQQVTLRCSPISGHKSVSWYQQVLGQGPQFIFQYYEKEERGRGNFPDRFSARQFPNYSSELNVNALLLGDSALYLCASSLHQGPSNQPQHFGDGTRLSIL.

The gene calls are TRBV11-2 and TRBJ2-5; 11 bases map to TRBD2. CDR1 SGHAT and CDR2 FQNNGV come from the germline V gene. V lost 5 bases, J lost 0 bases, and 11 bases stayed unmatched. The CDR3 sequence is 18 residues long. The CDR3 spells CASSPIMGSGGDQETQYF. The CDR3 nucleotides are TGTGCCAGCAGCCCCATCATGGGTAGCGGGGGGGACCAAGAGACCCAGTACTTC. The entire variable domain, with the rest obtained from reference TRBV11-2 and TRBJ2-5, is as follows: EAGVAQSPRYKIIEKRQSVAFWCNPISGHATLYWYQQILGQGPKLLIQFQNNGVVDDSQLPKDRFSAERLKGVDSTLKIQPAKLEDSAVYLCASSPIMGSGGDQETQYFGPGTRLLVL.